What follows are 22 T cell receptor beta chains derived from one specimen sequenced in a study of blood T cell repertoires in COVID-19. Libraries were prepared by immunoSEQ multiplex PCR; TCRdb keeps only in-frame clonotypes and omits some of them. The sample contains around 290,000 clones, about 88% of which appear only once. Sequencing was done on a sample of PBMCs or T cells enriched from blood (not recorded which). The receptors originated from a woman aged 55-75 years in a cohort exposed to, infected with or recovered from COVID-19 (not recorded which).

The V and J genes are TRBV6-2 or TRBV6-3 and TRBJ2-5; 12 bases match TRBD2. The germline CDR1 and CDR2 sequences are MNHEY and SVGEGT. The V segment lost 4 bases and the J segment 4 bases; nucleotides outside the gene matches: 10. CDR3 size: 17 residues. The CDR3 loop is CASSSRRLAGEGETQYF. In nucleotides, the CDR3 is TGTGCCAGCAGTTCCCGTAGACTAGCGGGAGAGGGAGAGACCCAGTACTTC.

The chain links TRBV9 to TRBJ2-7, with TRBD2 matching 8 bases. The J segment lost 1 base and the V segment lost 0 bases, leaving 3 bases of the junction unmatched. CDR3 length equals 15 residues. CDR1 is SGDLS, CDR2 YYNGEE, per germline. Here the CDR3 reads CASSVDERESYEQYF. The CDR3, as DNA: TGTGCCAGCAGCGTAGACGAGCGGGAGTCCTACGAGCAGTACTTC.

The V gene is TRBV28, the J gene TRBJ2-5; D remains ambiguous. From germline, CDR1 is MDHEN and CDR2 SYDVKM. Deletions cut 4 bases from V and 4 bases from J, with 4 bases between. The CDR3 has 11 residues. In DNA form, the CDR3 reads TGTGCCAGCAGTTCGGGAGAGACCCAGTACTTC. It codes for CASSSGETQYF.

The V call is TRBV7-3, the J call TRBJ2-1; 7 bases agree with TRBD1. The germline CDR1 and CDR2 sequences are SGHTA and FQGTGA. CDR3 length equals 16 residues. V lost 1 base to trimming and J lost 4 bases; unmatched junction nucleotides: 7. CDR3 in amino acids: CASSLNGRTGYNEQFF. The CDR3 bases are TGTGCCAGCAGCTTAAACGGTCGGACAGGATACAATGAGCAGTTCTTC.

The count of this clone is one. The chain couples TRBV6-6 to TRBJ1-2, with D maybe TRBD1 (6 bases). This CDR3 region has 15 residues. The V end lost 6 bases, the J end lost 4 bases, and 18 bases lay between the germline ends. Germline V gene sequence: CDR1 MNHNY, CDR2 SVGAGI (reference sequence). The CDR3 reads CASRQSTGSFYGYTF. The DNA of the CDR3 is TGTGCCAGCAGGCAAAGCACAGGGTCTTTCTATGGCTACACCTTC.

The chain couples TRBV11-1 to TRBJ2-1, with TRBD2 matching over 10 bases. This CDR3 has 15 residues. Trimming at V came to 4 bases and at J to 13 bases, leaving 13 bases not matched to a gene. Germline values: CDR1 SGHAT, CDR2 FQDESV (reference sequence). CDR3 DNA sequence: TGTGCCAGCAGCTCTCCTAGCGGGAGAAGGGTTGGACAGTTCTTC. Amino acid sequence: CASSSPSGRRVGQFF.

This clone has only a few counts. The chain is built from TRBV12-1 and TRBJ2-7; the table calls TRBD1, which could not be checked here. TRBV12-1 is recorded as a pseudogene. The CDR3 sequence is 16 residues long. The CDR3 region has the DNA TGTGCCAGCAGCTCGTGTCGGCGGGACAGGGACTACGAGCAGTACTTC. Translation: CASSSCRRDRDYEQYF.

There are many counts of this clone. V usage is TRBV24-1 and J usage is TRBJ2-2; weak D call: TRBD1 (6 bases). The CDR3 loop spans 15 amino acids. CDR1 is KGHDR and CDR2 is SFDVKD in the germline V gene. V was clipped by 0 bases and J by 3 bases, with 7 bases between them. Written as DNA, the CDR3 is TGTGCCACCAGTGATTTGAGGACAGACACCGGGGAGCTGTTTTTT. This translates into CATSDLRTDTGELFF.

The chain recombines TRBV5-4 with TRBJ1-2; 7 nucleotides match TRBD1. Germline trimming cut 10 bases from V and 4 bases from J; bases unmatched to any gene: 7. This CDR3 has 12 amino acids. Per germline, CDR1 SGHNT and CDR2 YYREEE (reference sequence). This chain's CDR3 is CAGARTGYGYTF. The CDR3, as DNA: TGTGCCGGCGCCCGGACAGGCTATGGCTACACCTTC.

This chain connects TRBV2 to TRBJ1-1, with 8 bases fitting TRBD1. This CDR3 is 14 amino acids long. Germline-derived CDR1 and CDR2 are SNHLY and FYNNEI. The V gene end was trimmed by 4 bases and the J gene end by 0 bases; junction bases not matched to a gene: 1. CDR3 loop: CASSGTGMNTEAFF. The CDR3 DNA is TGTGCCAGCAGTGGGACAGGGATGAACACTGAAGCTTTCTTT.

The chain is built from TRBV14 and TRBJ2-5; D perhaps matches TRBD1 (5 bases). This CDR3 comprises 13 residues. Trimming took 3 bases from V and 7 from J, leaving 12 bases between them. The germline CDR1 and CDR2 sequences are SGHDN and FVKESK. CDR3 residues: CASSQTLQGTQYF. The CDR3 DNA sequence: TGTGCCAGCAGCCAGACGCTTCAGGGGACCCAGTACTTC. Full variable domain (missing parts from reference TRBV14 and TRBJ2-5): EAGVTQFPSHSVIEKGQTVTLRCDPISGHDNLYWYRRVMGKEIKFLLHFVKESKQDESGMPNNRFLAERTGGTYSTLKVQPAELEDSGVYFCASSQTLQGTQYFGPGTRLLVL.

This chain joins TRBV18 and TRBJ1-1; no clear D gene. The CDR3 totals 13 residues. Germline-derived CDR1 and CDR2 are KGHSH and LQKENI. Trimming removed 8 bases at V and 1 base at J, with 11 bases between. CDR3 sequence (DNA): TGTGCCAGCCATGAACAGCAGAACACTGAAGCTTTCTTT. This encodes CASHEQQNTEAFF.

This sequence joins TRBV10-2 and TRBJ1-2; 7 bases are shared with TRBD1. The V gene's germline CDR1 is WSHSY and CDR2 SAAADI. The CDR3 covers 15 residues. J gave up 7 bases and V 2 bases, and 10 bases lay outside the gene matches. The CDR3 reads CASSEPGQRGVGYTF. For the CDR3, the DNA is TGCGCCAGCAGTGAGCCGGGACAGAGGGGAGTTGGCTACACCTTC.

This clone has only one observation. The chain links TRBV6-2 or TRBV6-3 to TRBJ2-7, with 7 bases matching TRBD1. The CDR3 has 16 residues. Per the germline V gene, CDR1 is MNHEY and CDR2 is SVGEGT. V was clipped by 2 bases and J by 4 bases; unmatched bases: 11. In DNA, the CDR3 is TGTGCCAGCAGTTACCGACAGGGATCCCTTGGGTACGAGCAGTACTTC. Translating gives CASSYRQGSLGYEQYF.

V and J are TRBV7-9 and TRBJ2-2; D perhaps matches TRBD2 (5 bases). CDR1 and CDR2 from the germline V gene are SEHNR and FQNEAQ (reference sequence). The length of the CDR3 is 17 residues. V lost 5 bases to trimming and J lost 0 bases, with 16 bases between them. The CDR3 nucleotides read TGTGCCAGCAGCCCCCTTTTGTCGAGGGCGAACACCGGGGAGCTGTTTTTT. This gives the protein CASSPLLSRANTGELFF.

The chain has TRBV19 and TRBJ1-4; no firm D call. Trimming removed 5 bases at V and 4 bases at J, with 17 bases between. Germline lookup yields CDR1 LNHDA and CDR2 SQIVND (reference sequence). The CDR3 covers 16 residues. The CDR3 loop reads CASSVRGGGINEKLFF. CDR3 DNA: TGTGCCAGTAGTGTCCGTGGCGGAGGAATTAATGAAAAACTGTTTTTT.

On this clone itself: Additional DNA sequences in this sample encode the identical CDR3. This rearrangement joins TRBV5-1 to TRBJ2-3; D unresolved. Trimming pared 0 bases from V and 2 bases from J, leaving 7 bases between. The CDR3 is 14 amino acids. Germline V CDR1 and CDR2: SGHRS, YFSETQ. The CDR3 bases are TGCGCCAGCAGCTTGGGAAGAGACACAGATACGCAGTATTTT. This gives the protein CASSLGRDTDTQYF.

CDR3 protein: CASSPEGSNEQYF. In DNA form, the CDR3 reads TGTGCCAGCTCACCGGAAGGGAGCAACGAGCAGTACTTC. The genes are TRBV18 and TRBJ2-7; tentatively, D is TRBD2 (5 bases). The CDR3 consists of 13 residues. Germline CDR1 KGHSH, CDR2 LQKENI. V lost 3 bases and J 5 bases, leaving 11 bases between the germline ends.

The chain has TRBV28 and TRBJ2-1, with TRBD2 identical over 11 bases. The CDR3 loop spans 16 amino acids. V dropped 5 bases and J dropped 5; count of bases not matched to a gene: 8. Germline CDR1 MDHEN, CDR2 SYDVKM. The CDR3 nucleotides read TGTGCCAGCAGTGGGGCTAGCGGGAGGAGGGACAATGAGCAGTTCTTC. Amino acid sequence: CASSGASGRRDNEQFF.

This rearrangement joins TRBV27 to TRBJ1-1, with D maybe TRBD1 (6 bases). The CDR3 has 13 residues. The ends were cut back, 3 bases at V and 7 bases at J, with 12 bases in the middle. Per the germline V gene, CDR1 is MNHEY and CDR2 is SMNVEV (reference sequence). CDR3 DNA: TGTGCCAGCAGTTTCGCGACAGGCCTTGAAGCTTTCTTT. It translates to CASSFATGLEAFF.

The J gene is TRBJ1-1, the V gene TRBV28; D possibly corresponds to TRBD1 (5 bases). Trimming shortened V by 5 bases and J by 0 bases, and 16 bases separated the two germline ends. The CDR3 extends over 16 amino acids. CDR1 is MDHEN, CDR2 SYDVKM, per germline. CDR3 coding DNA: TGTGCCAGCAGTACAGTGGTCGCAGGGCTGAACACTGAAGCTTTCTTT. Translated, it gives CASSTVVAGLNTEAFF.

This rearrangement joins TRBV3-1 (or the pseudogene TRBV3-2) to TRBJ2-5; TRBD2 aligns across 10 bases. This CDR3 comprises 18 residues. The trim removed 0 bases at V and 4 bases at J, leaving 11 bases unmatched. Germline V gene data show CDR1 as LGHDT and CDR2 as YNNKEL (reference sequence). DNA of the CDR3: TGTGCCAGCAGCCAAGATGACGTTTCGGTAGCGGGAGGAGAGACCCAGTACTTC. This gives the protein CASSQDDVSVAGGETQYF.